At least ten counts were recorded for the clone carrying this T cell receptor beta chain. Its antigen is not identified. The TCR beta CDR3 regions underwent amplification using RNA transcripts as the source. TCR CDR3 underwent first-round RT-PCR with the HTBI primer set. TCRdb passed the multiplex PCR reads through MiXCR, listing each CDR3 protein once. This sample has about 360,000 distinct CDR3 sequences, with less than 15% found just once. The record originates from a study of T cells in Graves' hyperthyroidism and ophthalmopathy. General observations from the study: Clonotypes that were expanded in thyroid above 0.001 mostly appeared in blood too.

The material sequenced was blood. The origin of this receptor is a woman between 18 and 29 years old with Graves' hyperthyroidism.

CDR3 sequence: CASSGFQEAYNEQFF. CDR3 coding DNA: TGCGCCAGCAGCGGGTTCCAGGAGGCCTACAATGAGCAGTTCTTC. The chain links TRBV5-1 to TRBJ2-1; possible D gene TRBD2, 5 bases. The germline V gene has CDR1 SGHRS and CDR2 YFSETQ. This CDR3 comprises 15 residues. V was clipped by 4 bases and J by 2 bases, with 13 bases between them.